Listed below are T cell receptor beta chains from one sample, sequenced in a study of T-cell reconstitution after alpha-beta-depleted transplantation in children. Each CDR3 protein is one row after TCRdb ran MiXCR on the PCR reads. The sample yields about 500,000 distinct CDR3 sequences, approximately 30% seen once. This specimen consisted of PBMCs from the stem cell graft donor, obtained from the stem cell graft. The receptors derive from a human donor who donated a stem cell graft to a child with aplastic anemia. Each CDR3 is given with its conserved first and last residue. The order of the fields is D gene, clone size, V gene, J gene, CDR3 protein, CDR3 DNA. D genes are given only for firm matches. Not every row has a clone size; where given, it reads once, few, many or a size class.

>TRBD2|few|TRBV20-1|TRBJ2-3
CSTPAAGSTDTQYF
TGCAGTACTCCGGCAGCGGGGAGCACAGATACGCAGTATTTT
>-|-|TRBV10-3|TRBJ2-5
CAIRGVSQETQYF
TGTGCCATCAGGGGGGTCAGTCAAGAGACCCAGTACTTC
>-|-|TRBV20-1|TRBJ2-1
CCARGTSPVHYNEQFF
TGCTGTGCTAGAGGAACTAGTCCCGTACATTACAATGAGCAGTTCTTC
>-|once|TRBV7-2|TRBJ2-7
CASSLPRLMEQYF
TGTGCCAGCAGCTTACCTCGGCTAATGGAGCAGTACTTC
>-|-|TRBV4-3|TRBJ1-1
CASSQDRTAGAGTEAFF
TGCGCCAGCAGCCAAGATCGGACAGCTGGCGCGGGGACTGAAGCTTTCTTT
>-|few|TRBV12-3/TRBV12-4|TRBJ2-7
CASSLSLGRLEQYF
TGTGCCAGCAGTTTGTCCCTTGGGCGTCTCGAGCAGTACTTC
>-|-|TRBV5-6|TRBJ2-3
CASNLFRQGWDTQYF
TGTGCCAGCAACCTGTTCCGGCAGGGATGGGATACGCAGTATTTT
>-|few|TRBV15|TRBJ2-3
CATRGGGRPTDTQYF
TGTGCCACCCGGGGTGGAGGGAGGCCCACAGATACGCAGTATTTT
>TRBD2|few|TRBV20-1|TRBJ2-1
CSASRGRAGGDNEQFF
TGCAGTGCTAGTCGGGGGAGGGCCGGGGGGGACAATGAGCAGTTCTTC
>-|-|TRBV20-1|TRBJ2-7
CSAVRGADEQYF
TGCAGTGCGGTCAGGGGAGCCGACGAGCAGTACTTC
>-|few|TRBV10-2|TRBJ1-2
CASSELWGAGYGYTF
TGCGCCAGCAGTGAATTGTGGGGGGCGGGCTATGGCTACACCTTC
>-|few|TRBV5-5|TRBJ2-5
CASSLAAAQETQYF
TGTGCCAGCAGCTTGGCCGCAGCCCAAGAGACCCAGTACTTC
>-|-|TRBV5-4|TRBJ1-1
CASSFGREGNTEAFF
TGTGCCAGCAGCTTTGGCAGGGAGGGGAACACTGAAGCTTTCTTT
>-|-|TRBV12-3/TRBV12-4|TRBJ1-1
CASSLAGRGVSEAFF
TGTGCCAGCAGTTTAGCGGGACGGGGGGTAAGTGAAGCTTTCTTT
>TRBD1|-|TRBV4-3|TRBJ1-2
CASSQVDRGLADGYTF
TGCGCCAGCAGCCAAGTGGACAGGGGGTTAGCTGATGGCTACACCTTC
>TRBD1|-|TRBV25-1|TRBJ2-1
CASTYNRGTGNEQFF
TGTGCCAGCACGTACAACAGGGGGACCGGCAATGAGCAGTTCTTC
>TRBD2|-|TRBV6-5|TRBJ2-2
CASSYRVAGGPRATGELFF
TGTGCCAGCAGTTACCGGGTAGCGGGAGGGCCCCGTGCCACCGGGGAGCTGTTTTTT
>-|few|TRBV12-3/TRBV12-4|TRBJ1-5
CASSPSGTGFAQPQHF
TGTGCCAGCAGCCCGTCGGGTACCGGGTTTGCTCAGCCCCAGCATTTT
>-|few|TRBV20-1|TRBJ1-1
CSAKVASRGTEAFF
TGCAGTGCCAAGGTCGCCTCCCGGGGGACTGAAGCTTTCTTT
>TRBD1|few|TRBV5-4|TRBJ1-3
CASSLYQGENTIYF
TGTGCCAGCAGCTTGTATCAGGGGGAAAACACCATATATTTT
>-|-|TRBV7-1|TRBJ2-7
CASSSGVTDSYEQYF
TGTGCCAGCAGCTCCGGAGTGACAGATTCCTACGAGCAGTACTTC
>TRBD1|few|TRBV20-1|TRBJ2-2
CSAQDRVHTGELFF
TGCAGTGCTCAGGACAGGGTGCACACCGGGGAGCTGTTTTTT
>-|-|TRBV10-2|TRBJ2-4
CASSDQGSKNIQYF
TGCGCCAGCAGCGATCAGGGATCCAAAAACATTCAGTACTTC
>-|-|TRBV7-2|TRBJ2-4
CASSLDKDNIQYF
TGTGCCAGCAGCTTGGACAAGGATAACATTCAGTACTTC
>-|-|TRBV29-1|TRBJ1-1
CSVFYGNTEAFF
TGCAGCGTTTTTTACGGTAACACTGAAGCTTTCTTT
>-|-|TRBV24-1|TRBJ2-6
CATSVAGSGANVLTF
TGTGCCACCAGTGTGGCGGGCTCTGGGGCCAACGTCCTGACTTTC
>TRBD1|-|TRBV29-1|TRBJ1-1
CSALTGFAEAFF
TGCAGCGCACTGACAGGGTTCGCTGAAGCTTTCTTT
>-|-|TRBV20-1|TRBJ1-2
CSARTAVRDGYTF
TGCAGTGCAAGGACGGCGGTCCGCGATGGCTACACCTTC
>TRBD2|once|TRBV30|TRBJ2-1
CAWSSGTSGRSPYNEQFF
TGTGCCTGGAGCTCCGGGACTAGCGGGAGGTCCCCCTACAATGAGCAGTTCTTC
>-|-|TRBV29-1|TRBJ2-3
CSVVTLPGAGTDTQYF
TGCAGCGTTGTGACGTTGCCGGGGGCTGGGACAGATACGCAGTATTTT
>TRBD1|-|TRBV12-5|TRBJ2-5
CASAGAGTGDETQYF
TGTGCTAGTGCCGGGGCCGGGACAGGGGATGAGACCCAGTACTTC
>-|-|TRBV6-2/TRBV6-3|TRBJ2-1
CASRADLNSYNEQFF
TGTGCCAGCAGGGCGGACCTGAACTCCTACAATGAGCAGTTCTTC
>-|-|TRBV6-5|TRBJ2-1
CASSQADEQFF
TGTGCCAGCAGTCAAGCGGATGAGCAGTTCTTC
>-|-|TRBV20-1|TRBJ2-5
CSAPGTQYF
TGCAGTGCGCCTGGGACCCAGTACTTC
>-|-|TRBV5-5|TRBJ2-1
CASSLYSTPNNEQFF
TGTGCCAGCAGCTTGTACTCAACGCCAAACAATGAGCAGTTCTTC
>-|-|TRBV5-1|TRBJ2-1
CASRVEGSYNEQFF
TGCGCCAGCAGGGTCGAAGGGTCCTACAATGAGCAGTTCTTC
>-|few|TRBV11-1|TRBJ2-1
CASSLLGGSSYNEQFF
TGTGCCAGCAGCTTATTAGGGGGGAGCTCCTACAATGAGCAGTTCTTC